These 16 T cell receptor beta chains came from one sample sequenced in a study of blood T cell repertoires in COVID-19. Sequencing was performed with immunoSEQ multiplex PCR; in TCRdb, only in-frame clones are kept and a portion is missing. The top ten clones hold roughly 8.3% of a sample with approximately 160,000 clones, roughly 85% of them seen once. Material: peripheral blood. Receptors originate from a woman aged 55-75 years with COVID-19, enrolled during active disease.

This chain uses TRBV19 with TRBJ2-3; TRBD2 agrees at 8 bases. The CDR3 contains 16 residues. Trimming took 4 bases from V and 3 from J; bases not matched to a gene: 9. The germline V gene encodes CDR1 LNHDA and CDR2 SQIVND (reference sequence). The DNA of the CDR3 is TGTGCCAGTAGTACGAGAGCGGGAGCCGAGACAGATACGCAGTATTTT. Translating it yields CASSTRAGAETDTQYF. Combining the CDR3 with reference TRBV19 and TRBJ2-3 gives the whole variable domain DGGITQSPKYLFRKEGQNVTLSCEQNLNHDAMYWYRQDPGQGLRLIYYSQIVNDFQKGDIAEGYSVSREKKESFPLTVTSAQKNPTAFYLCASSTRAGAETDTQYFGPGTRLTVL.

The chain employs TRBV6-5 and TRBJ1-2; tentative D call: TRBD1 (6 bases). This CDR3 has 16 amino acids. V lost 0 bases, J lost 4 bases, and 15 bases lay in between. Germline CDR1 is MNHEY and CDR2 is SVGAGI. CDR3 sequence: CASSYSSFGQPYGYTF. CDR3 nucleotide sequence: TGTGCCAGCAGTTACTCGAGTTTTGGACAGCCCTATGGCTACACCTTC.

The rearrangement uses TRBV30 and TRBJ1-5; D unclear. Germline V gives CDR1 GTSNPN, CDR2 SVGIG (reference sequence). The CDR3 sequence is 15 residues long. V was cut by 0 bases and J by 1 base, with 10 bases left in between. The CDR3 sequence: CAWSVPGGSNQPQHF. DNA of the CDR3: TGTGCCTGGAGTGTCCCCGGCGGGAGCAATCAGCCCCAGCATTTT.

This chain joins TRBV28 and TRBJ1-5; the D is unclear. V was trimmed by 10 bases and J by 5 bases, leaving 12 bases between them. The length of the CDR3 is 12 residues. In germline, CDR1 is MDHEN, CDR2 SYDVKM. CDR3 sequence: CATEELDQPQHF. CDR3 sequence (DNA): TGTGCCACCGAAGAGTTGGATCAGCCCCAGCATTTT. The whole variable domain, remainder taken from reference TRBV28 and TRBJ1-5, is DVKVTQSSRYLVKRTGEKVFLECVQDMDHENMFWYRQDPGLGLRLIYFSYDVKMKEKGDIPEGYSVSREKKERFSLILESASTNQTSMYLCATEELDQPQHFGDGTRLSIL.

This clone was seen only a few times. The chain combines TRBV11-2 with TRBJ2-1, with 10 bases that match TRBD1. This CDR3 has 17 residues. V lost 5 bases, J lost 2 bases, and 9 bases stayed unmatched. Germline V CDR1 and CDR2: SGHAT, FQNNGV. CDR3 amino acids: CASSPRGGQGTYNEQFF. The CDR3 nucleotides read TGTGCCAGCAGCCCACGAGGGGGACAGGGGACCTACAATGAGCAGTTCTTC.

V usage is TRBV20-1 and J usage is TRBJ2-7, with 7 bases lining up with TRBD1. Trimming removed 5 bases from V and 3 bases from J; junction bases left unmatched: 1. CDR1 and CDR2 (germline): DFQATT, SNEGSKA (reference sequence). CDR3 length: 11 residues. CDR3 sequence (DNA): TGCAGTGCTCGGGACAGCTACGAGCAGTACGTC. Its protein product is CSARDSYEQYV.

The J gene is TRBJ2-1, the V gene TRBV29-1, with TRBD1 matching 9 bases. The V and J ends lost 4 bases and 2 bases, in that order; junction bases with no gene match: 3. The CDR3 length is 14 residues. Looked up from germline, CDR1 is SQVTM and CDR2 is ANQGSEA. The CDR3: CSVGGQGAYNEQFF. The CDR3 DNA follows: TGCAGCGTTGGGGGACAGGGTGCCTACAATGAGCAGTTCTTC.

The chain recombines TRBV7-2 with TRBJ2-1; no firm D call. The germline V gene encodes CDR1 SGHTA and CDR2 FQGNSA. Trimming removed 5 bases at V and 0 bases at J, with 11 bases between. The CDR3 consists of 15 residues. CDR3 sequence: CASSPRRSSYNEQFF. CDR3 nucleotides: TGTGCCAGCAGCCCTAGGCGTAGCTCCTACAATGAGCAGTTCTTC.

The rearrangement uses TRBV11-3 and TRBJ1-3; no clear D. Per the germline V gene, CDR1 is SGHNT and CDR2 is YENEEA. This CDR3 comprises 15 residues. V was clipped by 5 bases and J by 4 bases, with 15 bases between them. In nucleotides, the CDR3 is TGTGCCAGCAGCCCCACCAGCGGCGGAGGAAACACCATATATTTT. Its protein is CASSPTSGGGNTIYF.

J is TRBJ1-1 and V is TRBV29-1, with 8 bases matching TRBD1. J gave up 5 bases and V 7 bases, and 12 bases lay outside the gene matches. This CDR3 region has 14 residues. Looked up from germline, CDR1 is SQVTM and CDR2 is ANQGSEA. The CDR3 DNA is TGCAGCGGGGTCCCGGGACAGGTTGGTACTGAAGCTTTCTTT. Protein product: CSGVPGQVGTEAFF.

The chain couples TRBV5-4 to TRBJ1-2; a weak D match, TRBD1 (6 bases). Germline CDR1 SGHNT, CDR2 YYREEE (reference sequence). The CDR3 length is 13 residues. The V and J ends lost 0 bases and 8 bases respectively, with 11 bases between them. The CDR3 spells CASSLVDSSGYTF. In DNA form, the CDR3 reads TGTGCCAGCAGCTTGGTGGACAGTTCGGGCTACACCTTC.

This chain joins TRBV6-5 and TRBJ2-2, with TRBD2 matching over 7 bases. V was clipped by 6 bases and J by 8 bases; unmatched bases: 12. The CDR3 has 15 residues. CDR1 and CDR2 from the germline V gene are MNHEY and SVGAGI. The chain's CDR3 is CASSRGTNPRGELFF. In DNA, the CDR3 is TGTGCCAGCAGCCGCGGGACTAACCCTAGGGGGGAGCTGTTTTTT.

The genes are TRBV5-1 and TRBJ2-5, with D perhaps matching TRBD2 (6 bases). This CDR3 is 15 amino acids long. The V gene's germline CDR1 is SGHRS and CDR2 YFSETQ. Between the trimmed V and J ends, which lost 0 bases and 3 bases, there was a span of 12 bases. CDR3 in amino acids: CASSLATGVKETQYF. CDR3 nucleotides: TGCGCCAGCAGCTTGGCAACGGGAGTGAAAGAGACCCAGTACTTC.

The V call is TRBV6-1, the J call TRBJ2-2; the D gene is possibly TRBD2 (6 bases). This CDR3 spans 16 amino acids. Germline V CDR1 and CDR2: MNHNS, SASEGT. Trimming pared 3 bases from V and 5 bases from J, leaving 16 bases between. The CDR3: CASSDWSGGKTGELFF. The CDR3 region has the DNA TGTGCCAGCAGTGACTGGTCCGGGGGTAAAACCGGGGAGCTGTTTTTT.

The rearrangement uses TRBV5-1 and TRBJ2-3; 7 bases match TRBD1. The CDR3 runs to 12 residues. Trimming removed 4 bases from V and 12 bases from J; junction bases left unmatched: 8. CDR1 is SGHRS, CDR2 YFSETQ, per germline. For the CDR3, the DNA is TGCGCCAGCAGCCTAGAGACAGGGCTCCAGTATTTT. Encoded protein: CASSLETGLQYF.

This chain connects TRBV3-1 (or the pseudogene TRBV3-2) to TRBJ1-1; D is possibly TRBD1 (5 bases). V was cut by 3 bases and J by 1 base, with 9 bases left in between. Germline CDR1 LGHDT, CDR2 YNNKEL (reference sequence). There are 14 residues in the CDR3. The CDR3 protein is CASSQRTRNTEAFF. As DNA, the CDR3 is TGTGCCAGCAGCCAGCGGACACGGAACACTGAAGCTTTCTTT.